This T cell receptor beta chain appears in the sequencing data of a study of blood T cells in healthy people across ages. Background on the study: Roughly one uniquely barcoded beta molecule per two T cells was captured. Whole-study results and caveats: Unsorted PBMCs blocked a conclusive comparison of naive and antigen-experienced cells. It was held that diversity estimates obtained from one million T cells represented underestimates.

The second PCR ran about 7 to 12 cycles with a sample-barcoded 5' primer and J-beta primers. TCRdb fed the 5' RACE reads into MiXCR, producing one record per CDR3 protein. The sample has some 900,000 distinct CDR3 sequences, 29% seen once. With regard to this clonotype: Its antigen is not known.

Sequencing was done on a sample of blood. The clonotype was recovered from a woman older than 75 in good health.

The CDR3 region has the DNA TGCAGTGCCCGAACTAGCGGGGGGGCCCGGACAGATACGCAGTATTTT. It is translated as CSARTSGGARTDTQYF. This sequence joins TRBV20-1 and TRBJ2-3, with 13 bases identical to TRBD2. The ends lost 6 bases at V and 3 bases at J; junction bases unmatched: 9. The CDR3 runs 16 residues. CDR1 and CDR2 (germline): DFQATT, SNEGSKA (reference sequence).